These 9 T cell receptor beta chains were all obtained from the same sample, sequenced in a study of blood T cell repertoires in COVID-19. TCRdb's copy holds only in-frame clones and misses some; the assay was immunoSEQ multiplex PCR. The sample records some 220,000 clones, 84% being singletons. Material: peripheral blood. These receptors all come from a woman of 80 years or more with active or convalescent COVID-19.

The chain combines TRBV7-2 with TRBJ2-1, with D possibly matching TRBD2 (6 bases). Germline CDR1 SGHTA, CDR2 FQGNSA. Trimming took 5 bases from V and 4 from J, leaving 12 bases between them. There are 14 residues in the CDR3. DNA of the CDR3: TGTGCCAGCAGCCCAGAGGCGGGATACAATGAGCAGTTCTTC. This codes for CASSPEAGYNEQFF.

The chain couples TRBV28 to TRBJ1-5; D may be TRBD1 (5 bases). Per the germline V gene, CDR1 is MDHEN and CDR2 is SYDVKM. V shed 6 bases and J shed 0 bases, with 18 bases lying between them. This CDR3 has 17 amino acids. CDR3 nucleotides: TGTGCCAGCAGCTGGGGGGGGAGGCTCTATAGCAATCAGCCCCAGCATTTT. Translated, it gives CASSWGGRLYSNQPQHF.

The chain carries TRBV5-4 and TRBJ2-5, with TRBD2 matching 9 bases. The trim removed 0 bases at V and 4 bases at J, leaving 7 bases unmatched. Germline-derived CDR1 and CDR2 are SGHNT and YYREEE (reference sequence). The CDR3 runs to 16 residues. The CDR3 DNA reads as TGTGCCAGCAGCTTGGATCTTAGCGGGAGTGGAGAGACCCAGTACTTC. It codes for CASSLDLSGSGETQYF.

The chain joins TRBV6-2 or TRBV6-3 to TRBJ1-6; 8 bases are shared with TRBD1. The junction had 5 bases not matched to a gene; V was cut back by 5 bases and J by 8 bases. Germline CDR1 MNHEY, CDR2 SVGEGT. There are 14 residues in the CDR3. For the CDR3, the DNA is TGTGCCAGCAGTACCAGGGGGCCGGATTCACCCCTCCACTTT. Protein: CASSTRGPDSPLHF.

V gene TRBV28 combines with J gene TRBJ1-1; no clear D gene. Trimming removed 2 bases at V and 11 bases at J, with 15 bases between. The length of the CDR3 is 13 residues. Germline-derived CDR1 and CDR2 are MDHEN and SYDVKM. CDR3 sequence (DNA): TGTGCCAGCAGTTTAACTGGTGTCTTGCGGGCTTTCTTT. It is translated as CASSLTGVLRAFF.

In its sample, this clone was seen a few times. The chain uses TRBV11-2 and TRBJ2-5; TRBD2 agrees at 7 bases. CDR3 length: 15 residues. Germline lookup yields CDR1 SGHAT and CDR2 FQNNGV. V dropped 3 bases and J dropped 5; count of bases not matched to a gene: 9. The CDR3 is CASSFPGQAGETQYF. CDR3 bases: TGTGCCAGCAGCTTCCCGGGGCAAGCGGGGGAGACCCAGTACTTC.

The chain links TRBV3-1 (or the pseudogene TRBV3-2) to TRBJ2-1; unclear D gene. V was shortened by 0 bases and J by 5 bases, with 8 bases between the two germline ends. The CDR3 is made up of 14 amino acids. Germline CDR1 LGHDT, CDR2 YNNKEL (reference sequence). DNA of the CDR3: TGTGCCAGCAGCCAAGATCTACCCGACAATGAGCAGTTCTTC. Translated: CASSQDLPDNEQFF.

The genes are TRBV18 and TRBJ2-1; TRBD2 is a possible D gene (5 bases). Trimming left V 2 bases short and J 6 bases short, with 14 bases between. The CDR3 covers 15 residues. Germline V lookup: CDR1 KGHSH, CDR2 LQKENI. The CDR3 DNA is TGTGCCAGCTCACCAAAAGGGCAAAGCGGCAATGAGCAGTTCTTC. This sequence encodes CASSPKGQSGNEQFF.

The chain uses TRBV18 and TRBJ1-1; TRBD1 aligns across 9 bases. The germline V gene encodes CDR1 KGHSH and CDR2 LQKENI. The V segment lost 1 base and the J segment 5 bases; nucleotides outside the gene matches: 5. The CDR3 has 15 residues. This chain's CDR3 is CASSPQGQGKTEAFF. CDR3 nucleotide sequence: TGTGCCAGCTCACCACAAGGACAGGGGAAGACTGAAGCTTTCTTT.